This TCR beta chain was recovered during a study of identifying expanded T cells in peripheral blood. Collection occurred without any documented infections or immune events in donors. The study's findings and limits: Roughly 2-week clone count variance significantly increased as total template count grew. Technical replicates showed about 1.1 changed clones; approximately 2 weeks roughly 18; four weeks 19.

The repertoire was sequenced with immunoSEQ multiplex PCR; TCRdb's copy has only in-frame clones and lacks some. The sample yields about 82,000 clones, over 85% seen once. A note on this clone: What it recognizes is unknown.

The junction had 3 bases not matched to a gene; V was cut back by 11 bases and J by 2 bases. CDR3 size: 15 residues. CDR1 ENHRY and CDR2 SYGVKD come from the germline V gene. This clonotype was obtained from a person aged 18-70 years in good health. The specimen sequenced was blood. The chain couples TRBV10-3 to TRBJ2-2; 15 bases line up with TRBD2. The CDR3 reads CASGLAGGNTGELFF. CDR3 DNA: TGTGCCTCGGGACTAGCGGGGGGTAACACCGGGGAGCTGTTTTTT.